The sample holds many counts of the clone carrying this T cell receptor (beta chain). The V end was cut by 0 bases, the J end by 5 bases, with 8 bases between. The CDR3 loop spans 13 amino acids. From germline, CDR1 is SGHRS and CDR2 YFSETQ. These data originate in a study of identical twins. TCRdb re-called the 5' RACE reads with MiXCR, one entry per CDR3 protein. Altogether 500,000 to 650,000 distinct CDR3 sequences are present, 7.1% being singletons, with the ten largest covering about 1.6%. These sequences were also reported in another study, on yellow fever vaccine responses in identical twins.

Sequenced material: PBMCs. This TCR came from a woman between 18 and 30 years old in good health. The rearrangement joins TRBV5-1 to TRBJ1-2, with TRBD1 as a possible D gene (5 bases). CDR3 amino acids: CASSLGRVYGYTF. The CDR3 coding sequence is TGCGCCAGCAGCTTGGGCAGGGTGTATGGCTACACCTTC.